Listed here is a single T cell receptor (beta chain). The entry originates in a study of blood T cell repertoires in COVID-19. Study context: Samples of COVID-19 (acute and convalescent) were obtained from the United States, Italy and Spain. T cells, B-cell-depleted T cells, or PBMCs provided the cDNA or gDNA that served as material.

Original processing notes: The assay estimated nucleated cells by amplifying reference gene primers. Repertoires were generated with immunoSEQ multiplex PCR, while TCRdb's copy carries only in-frame clones and drops some. The V and J calls and clone size come from that table; D and trimming were worked out from the DNA. Among about 160,000 clones, 90% were seen once, and the ten largest hold over 15%. V dropped 4 bases and J dropped 0 bases, with 16 bases sitting between them. The CDR3 has 18 residues. CDR1 and CDR2 (germline): MNHEY, SMNVEV (reference sequence). The sequencing input was peripheral blood. The genes are TRBV27 and TRBJ2-6, with D tentatively TRBD2 (6 bases). The sequence was collected from a man in his sixties with active or convalescent COVID-19. CDR3 residues: CASSWRSSGLSGANVLTF. The CDR3 nucleotides are TGTGCCAGCAGTTGGAGGAGCAGCGGGCTCTCTGGGGCCAACGTCCTGACTTTC.